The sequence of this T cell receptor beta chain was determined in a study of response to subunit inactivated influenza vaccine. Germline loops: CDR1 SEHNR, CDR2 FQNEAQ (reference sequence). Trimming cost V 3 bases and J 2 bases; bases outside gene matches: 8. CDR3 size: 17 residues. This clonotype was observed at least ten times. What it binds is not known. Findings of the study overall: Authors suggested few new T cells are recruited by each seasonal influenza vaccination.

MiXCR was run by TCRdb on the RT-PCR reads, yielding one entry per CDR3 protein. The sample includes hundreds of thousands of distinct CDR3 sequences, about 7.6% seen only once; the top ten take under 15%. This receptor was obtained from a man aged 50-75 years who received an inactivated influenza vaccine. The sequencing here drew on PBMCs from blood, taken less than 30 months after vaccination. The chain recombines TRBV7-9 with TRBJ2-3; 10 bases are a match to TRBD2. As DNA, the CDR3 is TGTGCCAGCAGCTTCACAGCACTAGCGGGATTCACAGATACGCAGTATTTT. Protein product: CASSFTALAGFTDTQYF.